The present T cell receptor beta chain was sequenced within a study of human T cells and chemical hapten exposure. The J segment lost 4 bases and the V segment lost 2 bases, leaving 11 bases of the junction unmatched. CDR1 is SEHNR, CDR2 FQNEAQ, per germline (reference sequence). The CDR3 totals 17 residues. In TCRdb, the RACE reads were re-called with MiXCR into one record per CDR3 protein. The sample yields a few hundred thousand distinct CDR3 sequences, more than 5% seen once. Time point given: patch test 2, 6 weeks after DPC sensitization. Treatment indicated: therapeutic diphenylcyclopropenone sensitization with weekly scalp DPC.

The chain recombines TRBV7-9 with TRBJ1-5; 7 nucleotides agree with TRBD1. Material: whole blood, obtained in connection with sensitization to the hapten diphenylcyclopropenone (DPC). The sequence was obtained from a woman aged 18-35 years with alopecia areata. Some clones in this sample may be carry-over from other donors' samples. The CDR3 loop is CASSLWAGGFPNQPQHF. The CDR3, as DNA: TGTGCCAGCAGCTTATGGGCAGGGGGGTTTCCTAATCAGCCCCAGCATTTT.